This entry lists 10 T cell receptor beta chains sequenced from one sample in a study of patients and donors after allogeneic stem cell transplantation. TCRdb recomputed calls from the RT-PCR reads with MiXCR, one row per CDR3 protein. Of fewer than 180,000 distinct CDR3 sequences in the sample, over 35% were seen once. Sequencing was performed on blood, either unsorted or a sorted T cell fraction (not recorded which). Receptors originate from a human donor who was either an allogeneic HSCT recipient or a stem cell or donor lymphocyte infusion donor (not recorded which). It is not recorded whose cells these are; they may come from a transplant donor.

The V call is TRBV11-2, the J call TRBJ1-2; no firm D call. The CDR3 covers 14 residues. Per germline, CDR1 SGHAT and CDR2 FQNNGV. The ends were cut back, 1 base at V and 8 bases at J, with 14 bases in the middle. CDR3 bases: TGTGCCAGCAGCTTAGCTAGGGTCGGCACGGGCTACACCTTC. Its translation: CASSLARVGTGYTF.

This clonotype was found a few times. This sequence joins TRBV6-5 and TRBJ2-1; 10 bases are shared with TRBD2. The trim removed 2 bases at V and 10 bases at J, leaving 8 bases unmatched. Germline-derived CDR1 and CDR2 are MNHEY and SVGAGI. This CDR3 region has 15 residues. The CDR3 nucleotides read TGTGCCAGCAGTTACCCTAATAGCGGGGGGCACGAGCAGTTCTTC. Its translation: CASSYPNSGGHEQFF.

The chain links TRBV2 to TRBJ2-7; D call uncertain. CDR3 size: 12 residues. Germline V CDR1 and CDR2: SNHLY, FYNNEI. Between the trimmed V and J ends, which lost 2 bases and 2 bases, there was a span of 4 bases. This CDR3 reads CASSEPTYEQYF. The CDR3 DNA follows: TGTGCCAGCAGTGAACCTACCTACGAGCAGTACTTC.

The rearrangement links TRBV3-1 to TRBJ2-1; no reliable D call. Germline values: CDR1 LGHDT, CDR2 YNNKEL (reference sequence). The CDR3 consists of 13 residues. Trimming removed 2 bases from V and 3 bases from J, with 5 bases in between. CDR3: CASSQRYYNEQFF. For the CDR3, the DNA is TGTGCCAGCAGCCAACGTTACTACAATGAGCAGTTCTTC.

Only a few counts were recorded for this clonotype. This sequence joins TRBV20-1 and TRBJ2-1, with no clear D. The V end lost 3 bases, the J end lost 3 bases, and 9 bases lay between the germline ends. This CDR3 is 13 amino acids long. Looked up from germline, CDR1 is DFQATT and CDR2 is SNEGSKA (reference sequence). As DNA, the CDR3 is TGCAGTGCTAGGGAGTACCTCTACAATGAGCAGTTCTTC. This codes for CSAREYLYNEQFF.

The V gene is TRBV19, the J gene TRBJ1-5; the match to TRBD1 covers 9 bases. V lost 5 bases, J lost 2 bases, and 10 bases stayed unmatched. The CDR3 has 17 amino acids. Germline CDR1 reads LNHDA; CDR2 reads SQIVND (reference sequence). The CDR3 sequence is CASSLLLDRGGNQPQHF. For the CDR3, the DNA is TGTGCCAGTAGTCTCCTGCTGGACAGGGGTGGCAATCAGCCCCAGCATTTT.

This chain joins TRBV29-1 and TRBJ2-5; possibly TRBD1 for D (5 bases). Trimming left V 3 bases short and J 5 bases short, with 10 bases between. CDR1 and CDR2 from the germline V gene are SQVTM and ANQGSEA. This CDR3 contains 12 residues. The CDR3 spells CSVDQGWETQYF. CDR3 DNA sequence: TGCAGCGTTGACCAGGGTTGGGAGACCCAGTACTTC.

Only a few counts were recorded for this clonotype. At one boundary the junction diverges from the germline segment, which might be a read error. The CDR3 coding sequence is TGTGCCAGCGTACCGACCGGCGGACAAGGGACCCAGTACTTC. Its translation: CASVPTGGQGTQYF. This chain uses TRBV6-6 with TRBJ2-5, with D tentatively TRBD1 (5 bases). CDR1 and CDR2 from the germline V gene are MNHNY and SVGAGI (reference sequence). CDR3 size: 14 residues.

This sequence joins TRBV19 and TRBJ1-5, with 11 nucleotides matching TRBD1. The junction had 3 bases not matched to a gene; V was cut back by 7 bases and J by 4 bases. The CDR3 sequence is 14 residues long. CDR1 is LNHDA, CDR2 SQIVND, per germline (reference sequence). CDR3 protein: CASTGQGANQPQHF. DNA for the CDR3: TGTGCCAGTACCGGACAGGGGGCAAATCAGCCCCAGCATTTT.

The gene calls are TRBV5-1 and TRBJ2-5, with 7 nucleotides matching TRBD1. Germline V gene data show CDR1 as SGHRS and CDR2 as YFSETQ. This CDR3 comprises 14 residues. Trimming at V came to 4 bases and at J to 3 bases, leaving 6 bases not matched to a gene. This CDR3 is CASSRTGTEETQYF. In DNA, the CDR3 is TGCGCCAGCAGCCGGACAGGAACTGAAGAGACCCAGTACTTC.